Listed here are 27 T cell receptor beta chains from one sample, sequenced in a study of early T cells in non-severe SARS-CoV-2 infection. TCRdb re-called the 5' RACE reads with MiXCR, one entry per CDR3 protein. The repertoire holds tens of thousands of distinct CDR3 sequences, with roughly 9.1% as singletons. This sample comprised whole blood, obtained at baseline. These receptors originate from an adult who was a healthcare worker with PCR-confirmed SARS-CoV-2 infection or an uninfected control (not recorded which).

This clonotype was observed at least ten times. The chain uses TRBV5-1 and TRBJ1-2; TRBD1 aligns across 7 bases. Germline CDR1 reads SGHRS; CDR2 reads YFSETQ. The CDR3 spans 15 residues. With 4 bases clipped from V and 4 bases from J, the junction kept 10 bases outside the gene matches. The CDR3 DNA is TGCGCCAGCAGCCCGGAGGGCAGGGGGGGCTATGGCTACACCTTC. It specifies CASSPEGRGGYGYTF.

This clonotype was seen at least ten times. V usage is TRBV30 and J usage is TRBJ1-4; D is unresolved. This CDR3 comprises 13 residues. Germline-derived CDR1 and CDR2 are GTSNPN and SVGIG (reference sequence). V gave up 0 bases and J gave up 8 bases, with 10 bases separating them. The CDR3 nucleotides are TGTGCCTGGAGTGTTGGAATGGCCGAAAAACTGTTTTTT. Its protein is CAWSVGMAEKLFF. Using reference TRBV30 and TRBJ1-4 for the parts outside the CDR3, the full variable domain is SQTIHQWPATLVQPVGSPLSLECTVEGTSNPNLYWYRQAAGRGLQLLFYSVGIGQISSEVPQNLSASRPQDRQFILSSKKLLLSDSGFYLCAWSVGMAEKLFFGSGTQLSVL.

This chain uses TRBV12-3 or TRBV12-4 with TRBJ2-7; D gene unclear. The length of the CDR3 is 12 residues. V lost 2 bases and J 4 bases, leaving 6 bases between the germline ends. CDR3 in amino acids: CASSLKRYEQYF. CDR3 nucleotide sequence: TGTGCCAGCAGTTTAAAGAGATACGAGCAGTACTTC.

The rearrangement uses TRBV28 and TRBJ2-3; D may be TRBD1 or TRBD2 (7 bases each). The germline V and J ends were trimmed by 2 bases and 5 bases, with 14 bases remaining between them. This CDR3 is built from 15 residues. Germline values: CDR1 MDHEN, CDR2 SYDVKM. The CDR3 sequence: CASSLSGTVQDTQYF. The CDR3 nucleotides are TGTGCCAGCAGTTTAAGCGGGACAGTACAAGATACGCAGTATTTT. Drawing the rest from reference TRBV28 and TRBJ2-3, the complete variable domain is DVKVTQSSRYLVKRTGEKVFLECVQDMDHENMFWYRQDPGLGLRLIYFSYDVKMKEKGDIPEGYSVSREKKERFSLILESASTNQTSMYLCASSLSGTVQDTQYFGPGTRLTVL.

The gene calls are TRBV20-1 and TRBJ2-1; the D gene could be TRBD1 or TRBD2 (5 bases each). Between the trimmed V and J ends, which lost 2 bases and 5 bases, there was a span of 13 bases. This CDR3 is 14 amino acids long. CDR1 is DFQATT, CDR2 SNEGSKA, per germline (reference sequence). CDR3 sequence reads: CSARRGRAHNEQFF. CDR3 coding DNA: TGCAGTGCTAGACGGGGCAGGGCCCACAATGAGCAGTTCTTC.

The chain joins TRBV2 to TRBJ1-5; 8 bases map to TRBD1. The V segment lost 6 bases and the J segment 1 base; nucleotides outside the gene matches: 5. CDR1 and CDR2 (germline): SNHLY, FYNNEI. CDR3 length equals 15 residues. The CDR3 reads CASSPDRGSNQPQHF. CDR3 in DNA: TGTGCCAGCAGCCCTGACAGGGGAAGCAATCAGCCCCAGCATTTT.

This clonotype came up a few times. The V gene is TRBV7-9, the J gene TRBJ1-4, with D perhaps TRBD1 (6 bases). The CDR3 runs 16 residues. Germline-derived CDR1 and CDR2 are SEHNR and FQNEAQ (reference sequence). The V end was cut by 0 bases, the J end by 5 bases, with 13 bases between. The CDR3 loop reads CASSLAVGGLNEKLFF. In nucleotides, the CDR3 is TGTGCCAGCAGCTTAGCTGTCGGGGGCTTGAATGAAAAACTGTTTTTT.

The chain has TRBV27 and TRBJ1-5, with D unclear. CDR1 is MNHEY, CDR2 SMNVEV, per germline (reference sequence). The V end lost 0 bases, the J end lost 1 base, and 7 bases lay between the germline ends. The CDR3 runs to 15 residues. The CDR3 nucleotides read TGTGCCAGCAGTTTATCGACAAGCAGCAATCAGCCCCAGCATTTT. Translating gives CASSLSTSSNQPQHF.

The chain couples TRBV18 to TRBJ1-3; D remains ambiguous. The V and J ends lost 3 bases and 2 bases respectively, with 11 bases between them. The CDR3 runs 15 residues. Germline V gene sequence: CDR1 KGHSH, CDR2 LQKENI. CDR3: CASSPSGRTGNTIYF. The DNA for the CDR3 is TGTGCCAGCTCACCGTCGGGGAGGACTGGAAACACCATATATTTT.

The V call is TRBV3-1, the J call TRBJ2-1; D is possibly TRBD1 (6 bases). The CDR3 has 14 residues. Germline values: CDR1 LGHDT, CDR2 YNNKEL (reference sequence). V lost 1 base to trimming and J lost 8 bases, with 12 bases between them. CDR3 residues: CASSQGGQSHEQFF. For the CDR3, the DNA is TGTGCCAGCAGCCAAGGCGGACAGTCCCATGAGCAGTTCTTC.

This clonotype was counted ten times or more. The genes are TRBV7-8 and TRBJ2-1; 14 bases are shared with TRBD2. This CDR3 comprises 20 residues. V lost 5 bases and J lost 9; bases outside the gene matches: 21. The germline V gene encodes CDR1 SGHVS and CDR2 FQNEAQ. This CDR3 reads CASSPRLAGGPMIGRGEQFF. CDR3 DNA sequence: TGTGCCAGCAGCCCCCGACTAGCGGGGGGGCCTATGATAGGGCGCGGTGAGCAGTTCTTC. Full variable domain (remainder filled in from reference TRBV7-8 and TRBJ2-1): GAGVSQSPRYKVAKRGQDVALRCDPISGHVSLFWYQQALGQGPEFLTYFQNEAQLDKSGLPSDRFFAERPEGSVSTLKIQRTQQEDSAVYLCASSPRLAGGPMIGRGEQFFGPGTRLTVL.

This clonotype turned up a few times. The rearrangement joins TRBV7-2 to TRBJ2-7, with D maybe TRBD1 (6 bases). The CDR3 has 15 residues. Germline assignment: CDR1 SGHTA and CDR2 FQGNSA. Trimming removed 6 bases at V and 3 bases at J, with 18 bases between. The CDR3 sequence is CASSRDSQGFYEQYF. CDR3 bases: TGTGCCAGCAGTCGCGATTCGCAGGGGTTCTACGAGCAGTACTTC. The full variable domain, rest sourced from reference TRBV7-2 and TRBJ2-7, is GAGVSQSPSNKVTEKGKDVELRCDPISGHTALYWYRQSLGQGLEFLIYFQGNSAPDKSGLPSDRFSAERTGGSVSTLTIQRTQQEDSAVYLCASSRDSQGFYEQYFGPGTRLTVT.

This clonotype was picked up a small number of times. This chain joins TRBV10-3 and TRBJ2-3, with D uncertain. Germline V gene data show CDR1 as ENHRY and CDR2 as SYGVKD. V was pared by 6 bases and J by 2 bases, with 12 bases between. The CDR3 is 14 residues long. CDR3 sequence: CAIRWGGPTDTQYF. The CDR3, as DNA: TGTGCCATCAGGTGGGGTGGCCCCACAGATACGCAGTATTTT.

This clonotype came up many times. The V call is TRBV5-1, the J call TRBJ1-6; unclear D gene. V was shortened by 4 bases and J by 8 bases, with 16 bases between the two germline ends. This CDR3 is built from 15 residues. Germline CDR1 SGHRS, CDR2 YFSETQ. The CDR3 reads CASSLQNMGDSPLHF. The CDR3 region has the DNA TGCGCCAGCAGCCTCCAGAACATGGGCGATTCACCCCTCCACTTT.

This clonotype was seen ten or more times. The gene calls are TRBV3-1 and TRBJ2-2; no reliable D call. This CDR3 has 14 residues. V lost 1 base to trimming and J lost 4 bases, with 7 bases between them. Germline loops: CDR1 LGHDT, CDR2 YNNKEL (reference sequence). Here the CDR3 DNA reads TGTGCCAGCAGCCAAGGCCGGGTCACCGGGGAGCTGTTTTTT. Translation: CASSQGRVTGELFF.

In nucleotides, the CDR3 is TGTGCCAGCAGTTTACGAAGAACCGAACAAGCTTTCTTT. This gives the protein CASSLRRTEQAFF. The chain combines TRBV27 with TRBJ1-1; D is undetermined. The V gene's germline CDR1 is MNHEY and CDR2 SMNVEV (reference sequence). CDR3 size: 13 residues. V dropped 2 bases and J dropped 9 bases, with 13 bases sitting between them.

This clonotype was seen ten or more times. The chain is built from TRBV12-3 or TRBV12-4 and TRBJ2-4; D is tentatively TRBD1 or TRBD2 (5 bases each). This CDR3 spans 13 amino acids. V was cut by 5 bases and J by 6 bases, with 11 bases left in between. CDR3 DNA sequence: TGTGCCAGCAGTCCCGACAGCGGAAACATTCAGTACTTC. Translating it yields CASSPDSGNIQYF.

This clonotype was recorded at least ten times. The CDR3 region has the DNA TGTGCCAGCAGCTTGGGGACGGGAACAGATACGCAGTATTTT. Translated: CASSLGTGTDTQYF. The rearrangement uses TRBV5-5 and TRBJ2-3; possibly TRBD2 for D (5 bases). The CDR3 loop spans 14 amino acids. The V gene lost 0 bases and the J gene lost 3 bases, with 8 bases spanning the gap. Per the germline V gene, CDR1 is SGHKS and CDR2 is YYEKEE (reference sequence). The full variable domain, completed using reference TRBV5-5 and TRBJ2-3, is DAGVTQSPTHLIKTRGQQVTLRCSPISGHKSVSWYQQVLGQGPQFIFQYYEKEERGRGNFPDRFSARQFPNYSSELNVNALLLGDSALYLCASSLGTGTDTQYFGPGTRLTVL.

This clonotype came up many times. This sequence joins TRBV6-1 and TRBJ1-6; no reliable D call. Germline values: CDR1 MNHNS, CDR2 SASEGT. The CDR3 loop spans 13 amino acids. V lost 8 bases and J lost 11, with 16 bases in between. Here the CDR3 reads CASSPPGPAPLHF. CDR3 in DNA: TGTGCCAGCTCCCCCCCTGGGCCAGCACCCCTCCACTTT.

This clonotype came up many times. The chain employs TRBV5-1 and TRBJ1-5; D is ambiguous. CDR1 SGHRS and CDR2 YFSETQ come from the germline V gene. V dropped 3 bases and J dropped 2 bases, with 15 bases sitting between them. The CDR3 extends over 16 amino acids. In DNA, the CDR3 is TGCGCCAGCAGCTCGGACGGTACCCATGGCAATCAGCCCCAGCATTTT. Its protein is CASSSDGTHGNQPQHF.

This clonotype was seen a few times. The chain is built from TRBV6-5 and TRBJ2-3, with no clear D. CDR1 and CDR2 (germline): MNHEY, SVGAGI. This CDR3 region has 11 residues. Trimming stripped 6 bases from V and 6 bases from J, with 7 bases between. CDR3 amino acids: CASSWADTQYF. Here the CDR3 DNA reads TGTGCCAGCAGCTGGGCGGATACGCAGTATTTT.

This chain links TRBV12-3 or TRBV12-4 with TRBJ2-6; 10 nucleotides line up with TRBD1. Germline trimming cut 5 bases from V and 2 bases from J; bases unmatched to any gene: 3. The CDR3 is 16 residues long. This chain's CDR3 is CASSMTGGPGANVLTF. DNA for the CDR3: TGTGCCAGCAGTATGACAGGGGGCCCTGGGGCCAACGTCCTGACTTTC.

This clonotype was counted ten times or more. The V call is TRBV4-3, the J call TRBJ2-7; D gene ambiguous. Trimming removed 0 bases at V and 5 bases at J, with 11 bases between. CDR3 length equals 14 residues. CDR1 LGHNA and CDR2 YSLEER come from the germline V gene. The CDR3 DNA reads as TGCGCCAGCAGCCAAGATTCCGAGAGCAACGAGCAGTACTTC. Translating it yields CASSQDSESNEQYF.

V gene TRBV5-5 combines with J gene TRBJ2-7; 8 bases are a match to TRBD1. Germline V gene sequence: CDR1 SGHKS, CDR2 YYEKEE (reference sequence). CDR3 length: 14 amino acids. The trim removed 4 bases at V and 3 bases at J, leaving 6 bases unmatched. The CDR3 nucleotides are TGTGCCAGCAGCCATGGACAGGGTAACTACGAGCAGTACTTC. Its translation: CASSHGQGNYEQYF. The full variable domain, completed using reference TRBV5-5 and TRBJ2-7, is DAGVTQSPTHLIKTRGQQVTLRCSPISGHKSVSWYQQVLGQGPQFIFQYYEKEERGRGNFPDRFSARQFPNYSSELNVNALLLGDSALYLCASSHGQGNYEQYFGPGTRLTVT.

This clonotype has ten or more counts. The gene calls are TRBV6-6 and TRBJ1-5; D remains ambiguous. Germline CDR1 MNHNY, CDR2 SVGAGI (reference sequence). The CDR3 covers 17 residues. Trimming removed 7 bases at V and 5 bases at J, with 24 bases between. CDR3 residues: CASKNTAEGPRYQPQHF. CDR3 nucleotide sequence: TGTGCCAGCAAAAATACGGCGGAGGGCCCTCGCTATCAGCCCCAGCATTTT.

This clonotype was detected only a few times. This chain links TRBV6-1 with TRBJ2-2; TRBD1 matches 9 bases. The CDR3 consists of 15 residues. Germline assignment: CDR1 MNHNS and CDR2 SASEGT. With V trimmed by 6 bases and J by 4 bases, 6 bases remained unmatched. CDR3 amino acids: CASRPRQGGTGELFF. The CDR3 DNA reads TGTGCCAGCAGACCGAGACAGGGGGGCACCGGGGAGCTGTTTTTT.

This clonotype came up many times. The V gene is TRBV29-1, the J gene TRBJ2-7, with 7 bases fitting TRBD1. CDR1 SQVTM and CDR2 ANQGSEA come from the germline V gene. V lost 5 bases to trimming and J lost 5 bases; unmatched junction nucleotides: 15. This CDR3 spans 15 amino acids. CDR3 DNA sequence: TGCAGCGTTTGTTTCCGGGACAGAGCCGTGAACGAGCAGTACTTC. The encoded protein is CSVCFRDRAVNEQYF.